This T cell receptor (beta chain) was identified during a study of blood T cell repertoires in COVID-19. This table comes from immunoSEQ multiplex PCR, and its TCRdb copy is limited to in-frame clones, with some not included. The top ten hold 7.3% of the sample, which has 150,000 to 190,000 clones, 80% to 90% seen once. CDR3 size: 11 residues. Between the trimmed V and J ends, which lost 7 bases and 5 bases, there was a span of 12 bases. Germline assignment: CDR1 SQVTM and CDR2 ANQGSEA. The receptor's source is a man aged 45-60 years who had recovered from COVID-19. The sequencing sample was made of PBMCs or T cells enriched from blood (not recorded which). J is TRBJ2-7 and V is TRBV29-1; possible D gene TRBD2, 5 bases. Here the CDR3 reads CSGGGANEQYF. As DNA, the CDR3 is TGCAGCGGCGGAGGTGCCAACGAGCAGTACTTC.